This is a list of T cell receptor beta chains from one sample in a study of T cell repertoires in cytomegalovirus infection. Using its own MiXCR run on the reads, TCRdb lists one record per CDR3 protein. Among around 260,000 distinct CDR3 sequences listed, approximately 9.1% were seen once. Source material: PBMCs. The receptor set was obtained from a human donor in good health (CMV status not recorded). Some clones in this sample may be carry-over from other donors' samples. Both conserved end residues are part of each CDR3. D genes are given only for firm matches. Expanded clones get a size class; other rows say once, few or many, or leave the size out.

size,J,D,V,DNA,CDR3
few,TRBJ2-5,-,TRBV7-9,TGTGCCAGCAGCTTTGGCCAAATTGAGACCCAGTACTTC,CASSFGQIETQYF
many,TRBJ2-5,TRBD2,TRBV7-8,TGTGCCAGCAGGGTAGCGGGGGAAGAGACCCAGTACTTC,CASRVAGEETQYF
many,TRBJ2-1,TRBD2,TRBV27,TGTGCCAGCAGCCAGACTAGCGGGTCCTACAATGAGCAGTTCTTC,CASSQTSGSYNEQFF
few,TRBJ1-1,-,TRBV6-6,TGTGCCAGCACCCAACAGGGTTGGAACACTGAAGCTTTCTTT,CASTQQGWNTEAFF
many,TRBJ2-1,TRBD2,TRBV6-2/TRBV6-3,TGTGCCAGCAGTTACGGTCGGGGGGGCCCCAGGGATGAGCAGTTCTTC,CASSYGRGGPRDEQFF
few,TRBJ2-4,TRBD2,TRBV19,TGTGCCAGTAGCATCTCCCCCGGACTAGCGGGAGCCAAAAACATTCAGTACTTC,CASSISPGLAGAKNIQYF
many,TRBJ2-7,TRBD1,TRBV7-2,TGTGCCAGCAGCACACGGACAGGGAGCTCCTACGAGCAGTACTTC,CASSTRTGSSYEQYF
few,TRBJ2-1,TRBD2,TRBV6-4,TGTGCCAGCAGTGAAGGGACTAGCGGCCAGAATGAGCAGTTCTTC,CASSEGTSGQNEQFF
-,TRBJ1-5,-,TRBV20-1,TGCAGTGCTAGAGATTTATCCGGGGGCTATCAGCCCCAGCATTTT,CSARDLSGGYQPQHF
many,TRBJ2-2,-,TRBV7-2,TGTGCCAGCAGCTTACTAACAGGGGGGGGGAACACCGGGGAGCTGTTTTTT,CASSLLTGGGNTGELFF
many,TRBJ2-3,TRBD2,TRBV7-2,TGTGCCAGCAGCTTACAAGCCCGGGGGGTCCTCACAGATACGCAGTATTTT,CASSLQARGVLTDTQYF
many,TRBJ1-6,TRBD1,TRBV7-2,TGTGCCAGCAGCTTTGGGACAGGGCGAAATTCACCCCTCCACTTT,CASSFGTGRNSPLHF
-,TRBJ2-3,TRBD2,TRBV12-3/TRBV12-4,TGTGCCAGCAGTTCTGGACTAGCTTCCTATTCAGATACGCAGTATTTT,CASSSGLASYSDTQYF
many,TRBJ1-1,-,TRBV7-2,TGTGCCAGCAGCTCGGACGTGGCAGCTTTCTTT,CASSSDVAAFF
many,TRBJ2-1,TRBD2,TRBV12-3/TRBV12-4,TGTGCCAGCAGCTGGGGGAGGGGCGGAAATGAGCAGTTCTTC,CASSWGRGGNEQFF
many,TRBJ2-2,TRBD2,TRBV6-1,TGTGCCAGCAGGGCTAGCGGGAGGACCTCGAACACCGGGGAGCTGTTTTTT,CASRASGRTSNTGELFF
-,TRBJ2-1,TRBD2,TRBV7-2,TGTGCCAGCAGCTACGGGACTAGCGGGGAGCATGAGCAGTTCTTC,CASSYGTSGEHEQFF